This T cell receptor (beta chain) was found in a study of blood T cell repertoires in COVID-19. Germline V gene sequence: CDR1 SGHRS, CDR2 YFSETQ. Trimming left V 5 bases short and J 8 bases short, with 16 bases between. The CDR3 runs 14 residues. Only in-frame clones appear in the TCRdb table, and some are missing; sequencing was by immunoSEQ multiplex PCR. Among about 200,000 clones listed, almost 90% were seen once. The chain couples TRBV5-1 to TRBJ1-4; the D gene is possibly TRBD1 (5 bases). Sequenced: peripheral blood. This TCR came from a man aged 18 to 30 with active or convalescent COVID-19. The CDR3 bases are TGCGCCAGCAGACAATCGGACATGGTCGAAAAACTGTTTTTT. Amino acids: CASRQSDMVEKLFF.